This passage covers 10 T cell receptor beta chains from one sample sequenced in a study of a mutant IDH1 vaccine in newly diagnosed glioma. Their specific antigens are unknown. Time point of the sample: week 11, during vaccination. The vaccine gave 300 ug of a 20-mer mutant IDH1 peptide subcutaneously per dose. Clones were read by immunoSEQ multiplex PCR, and TCRdb kept only the in-frame ones, dropping some. The sample has some 64,000 clones; around 85% are singletons. Specimen: PBMCs, collected from a glioma patient whose treatment included an IDH1 peptide vaccine. The receptors shown here come from a woman in her forties or fifties with glioma.

This CDR3 reads CASSMRERGLNQPQHF. The CDR3 DNA follows: TGTGCCAGCTCGATGCGGGAACGCGGCTTAAATCAGCCCCAGCATTTT. The gene calls are TRBV18 and TRBJ1-5, with D unclear. The CDR3 totals 16 residues. V dropped 6 bases and J dropped 4 bases, with 19 bases sitting between them. CDR1 and CDR2 from the germline V gene are KGHSH and LQKENI.

The CDR3 DNA is TGTGCCAGCAGGGTAGCGGGGGGGCCGGTGGAGCAGTACTTC. Translated, it gives CASRVAGGPVEQYF. J is TRBJ2-7 and V is TRBV7-2, with 11 bases that match TRBD2. The germline CDR1 and CDR2 sequences are SGHTA and FQGNSA. V shed 6 bases, J shed 7 bases, and the junction held 8 bases outside the gene matches. The CDR3 consists of 14 residues. Filled out from reference TRBV7-2 and TRBJ2-7, the complete variable domain reads GAGVSQSPSNKVTEKGKDVELRCDPISGHTALYWYRQSLGQGLEFLIYFQGNSAPDKSGLPSDRFSAERTGGSVSTLTIQRTQQEDSAVYLCASRVAGGPVEQYFGPGTRLTVT.

There are a few counts of this clone. The CDR3: CASSPGDSRNSPLHF. The CDR3 DNA is TGTGCCAGTAGTCCCGGAGACAGTCGGAATTCACCCCTCCACTTT. The chain couples TRBV19 to TRBJ1-6; D may be TRBD1 (5 bases). CDR1 and CDR2 from the germline V gene are LNHDA and SQIVND (reference sequence). The CDR3 runs 15 residues. The germline V and J ends were trimmed by 5 bases and 7 bases, with 15 bases remaining between them.

The CDR3 DNA is TGTGCCTGGAGTGAGGACACCGCTAAAAGCACAGATACGCAGTATTTT. Protein product: CAWSEDTAKSTDTQYF. The rearrangement uses TRBV30 and TRBJ2-3; a possible D gene is TRBD1 (5 bases). Trimming cost V 1 base and J 0 bases, with 14 bases left between them. This CDR3 has 16 residues. Per the germline V gene, CDR1 is GTSNPN and CDR2 is SVGIG (reference sequence).

The chain's CDR3 is CMAIPVGGSNYGYTF. CDR3 DNA sequence: TGCATGGCCATCCCCGTAGGGGGAAGTAACTATGGCTACACCTTC. The chain combines TRBV29-1 with TRBJ1-2, with D tentatively TRBD1 (6 bases). Germline V lookup: CDR1 SQVTM, CDR2 ANQGSEA. CDR3 size: 15 residues.

The chain combines TRBV29-1 with TRBJ1-2, with D maybe TRBD1 (5 bases). The CDR3 contains 12 residues. Looked up from germline, CDR1 is SQVTM and CDR2 is ANQGSEA. Trimming removed 4 bases from V and 3 bases from J, with 9 bases in between. The CDR3 here is CSVGGFDYGYTF. In DNA, the CDR3 is TGCAGCGTTGGGGGCTTTGACTATGGCTACACCTTC.

This clone was recorded a few times. The chain couples TRBV2 to TRBJ2-7; D is undetermined. The CDR3 is 12 amino acids. Trimming took 7 bases from V and 1 from J, leaving 8 bases between them. Germline values: CDR1 SNHLY, CDR2 FYNNEI. This CDR3 is CASTAGSYEQYF. The CDR3 DNA follows: TGTGCCAGCACGGCCGGGTCCTACGAGCAGTACTTC.

This clone was seen just once. The CDR3 reads CAPGGRIFYEQYF. In DNA form, the CDR3 reads TGTGCCCCCGGGGGCAGAATATTCTACGAGCAGTACTTC. The chain combines TRBV6-4 with TRBJ2-7; D may be TRBD1 or TRBD2 (6 bases each). This CDR3 has 13 amino acids. From germline, CDR1 is MRHNA and CDR2 SNTAGT. V lost 11 bases to trimming and J lost 3 bases, with 17 bases between them.

This clone was detected once. The rearrangement uses TRBV4-3 and TRBJ2-1; 14 positions match TRBD2. Germline V gives CDR1 LGHNA, CDR2 YSLEER. With V trimmed by 0 bases and J by 10 bases, 5 bases remained unmatched. The CDR3 runs 16 residues. Here the CDR3 reads CASSQDPGLAGEEQFF. The CDR3 DNA reads TGCGCCAGCAGCCAAGATCCGGGACTAGCGGGGGAAGAGCAGTTCTTC.

The chain links TRBV5-4 to TRBJ2-2; TRBD2 agrees at 8 bases. With 0 bases clipped from V and 4 bases from J, the junction kept 5 bases outside the gene matches. Germline values: CDR1 SGHNT, CDR2 YYREEE (reference sequence). This CDR3 spans 16 amino acids. CDR3: CASSLAEAGATGELFF. CDR3 DNA: TGTGCCAGCAGCTTGGCCGAAGCGGGGGCCACCGGGGAGCTGTTTTTT.